This TCR beta chain appears in the sequencing data of a study of cytomegalovirus exposure and HLA in healthy donors. General observations from the study: The authors later found HLA-associated TCR beta chains more clonally expanded than equally common others. TCR beta V- and J-gene trimming was later associated with a missense DCLRE1C variant. There were several of the most significant clusters that appeared linked to common viral pathogens in a later analysis. Generally TCR sequences proved uncommon, though certain public TCRs appeared in numerous donors.

PCR primers comprised 60 Vbeta and 13 Jbeta primers. Libraries were prepared by immunoSEQ multiplex PCR; TCRdb keeps only in-frame clonotypes and omits some of them. The table records roughly 140,000 clones, 65% to 90% of them present only once. Concerning this clone: The antigen remains unidentified.

Sequenced sample: PBMCs. This TCR derives from a female donor in good health and CMV-seronegative.

The DNA of the CDR3 is TGCAGCGTTCGTGACAGTAACTATGGCTACACCTTC. This translates into CSVRDSNYGYTF. The chain joins TRBV29-1 to TRBJ1-2, with D possibly matching TRBD1 (5 bases). The germline gives CDR1 SQVTM, CDR2 ANQGSEA. The CDR3 has 12 amino acids. V was cut by 5 bases and J by 1 base, with 8 bases left in between.